These T cell receptor beta chains were read from a single sample in a study of blood T cell repertoires in COVID-19. Method: immunoSEQ multiplex PCR; TCRdb's copy keeps in-frame clones and lacks some. The sample consists of fewer than 90,000 clones, approximately 75% of them appearing once. Sequenced: peripheral blood. These TCRs come from an elderly woman with acute or convalescent COVID-19. Each CDR3 is given with its conserved first and last residue. D genes are given only for firm matches.

>NA|TRBJ2-7|TRBV21-1
CASSKIRTGSYEQYF
>NA|TRBJ1-2|TRBV6-2/TRBV6-3
CASSQTGYGYTF
>TRBD2|TRBJ2-3|TRBV4-3
CASSPQLAGGTDTQYF
>NA|TRBJ2-7|TRBV27
CASSLAPQVSYEQYF
>NA|TRBJ2-7|TRBV7-2
CASSLGGQVLEQYF
>TRBD2|TRBJ2-5|TRBV9
CASSRAGGQETQYF
>NA|TRBJ1-1|TRBV19
CASSGTTGTEAFF
>NA|TRBJ1-6|TRBV30
CACDRYNSPLHF
>TRBD1|TRBJ1-5|TRBV27
CASSLTGVARPQHF
>TRBD2|TRBJ2-4|TRBV28
CAILASGGARDIQYF
>TRBD2|TRBJ2-1|TRBV7-2
CASSLSLGGGNEQFF
>NA|TRBJ1-2|TRBV10-3
CAISGGGYGYGYTF
>NA|TRBJ2-7|TRBV10-3
CAISVSASYEQYF
>TRBD1|TRBJ2-7|TRBV12-5
CASGLTLKGQVDEQYF
>NA|TRBJ2-6|TRBV5-1
CASSPLAFEAGANVLTF
>TRBD1|TRBJ2-5|TRBV5-4
CASSIGQGVYEETQYF
>NA|TRBJ2-1|TRBV12-5
CASGRGNEQFF
>NA|TRBJ1-2|TRBV4-3
CASSQGPTVRDYGYTF
>TRBD2|TRBJ2-7|TRBV7-3
CASSLGAGGSYEQYF
>NA|TRBJ1-2|TRBV7-8
CASSPGGGYGYTF
>TRBD1|TRBJ1-2|TRBV18
CASSTGQGAYGYTF
>TRBD1|TRBJ1-2|TRBV4-3
CASSPGTGMDYGYTF
>NA|TRBJ2-7|TRBV5-1
CASSLALGDGSEQYF
>TRBD1|TRBJ1-2|TRBV4-2
CASSLRGTVKYTF
>TRBD2|TRBJ2-5|TRBV7-9
CASSAGLAGRVGQYF
>NA|TRBJ1-1|TRBV29-1
CSVDSPAGNTEAFF
>TRBD1|TRBJ2-1|TRBV19
CASSIDRDRELQFF
>NA|TRBJ2-5|TRBV12-3/TRBV12-4
CASTTGTTQTQYF
>TRBD1|TRBJ1-3|TRBV18
CASSPRGQASGNTIYF
>NA|TRBJ1-1|TRBV7-2
CASSFERASEAFF
>NA|TRBJ1-1|TRBV5-1
CASSLGMISTEAFF
>NA|TRBJ1-1|TRBV27
CASRPLAQALEAFF
>TRBD1|TRBJ1-5|TRBV6-6
CASSYSTGGLNQPQHF
>TRBD1|TRBJ1-1|TRBV19
CASSASRTGQKRAFF
>NA|TRBJ1-5|TRBV20-1
CSASKQGNQPQHF
>NA|TRBJ1-5|TRBV7-2
CASSKHSNQPQHF
>TRBD2|TRBJ2-5|TRBV5-1
CASSFTAGGQETQYF
>TRBD1|TRBJ2-7|TRBV7-9
CASSPPGQWEQYF
>NA|TRBJ2-1|TRBV5-4
CASSFGRANEQFF
>TRBD2|TRBJ2-5|TRBV9
CASSVGISGVQETQYF
>TRBD1|TRBJ2-7|TRBV14
CASSLLSGTGVDEQYF
>TRBD1|TRBJ2-3|TRBV6-4
CASSENRGHTQYF
>NA|TRBJ1-4|TRBV7-6
CASSSRDTPEKLFF
>TRBD1|TRBJ1-2|TRBV3-1/TRBV3-2
CASSQLDRGNYGYTF
>TRBD1|TRBJ2-7|TRBV5-6
CASSLVGDRGTREQYF
>TRBD1|TRBJ1-1|TRBV12-3/TRBV12-4
CASIQTGGTEAFF
>TRBD1|TRBJ1-1|TRBV27
CASSLYGTANTEAFF
>TRBD1|TRBJ1-3|TRBV28
CASSFGQGGGNTIYF
>NA|TRBJ1-5|TRBV2
CASSDGAPNQPQHF
>NA|TRBJ1-2|TRBV7-3
CASSLGAGYNYGYTF
>NA|TRBJ1-1|TRBV28
CVTAGRSGAFF
>TRBD1|TRBJ2-5|TRBV6-1
CAGASQQGETQYF
>TRBD1|TRBJ2-7|TRBV29-1
CSVGTVYEQYF